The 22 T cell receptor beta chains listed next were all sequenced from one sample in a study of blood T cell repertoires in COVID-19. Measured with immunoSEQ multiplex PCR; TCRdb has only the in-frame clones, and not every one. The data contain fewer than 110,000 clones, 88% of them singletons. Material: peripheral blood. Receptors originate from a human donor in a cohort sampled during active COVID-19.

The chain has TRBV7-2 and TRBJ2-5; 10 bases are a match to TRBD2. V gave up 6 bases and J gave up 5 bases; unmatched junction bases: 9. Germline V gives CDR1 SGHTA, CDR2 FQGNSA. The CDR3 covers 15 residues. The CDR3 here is CASSSSGRAGETQYF. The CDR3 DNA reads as TGTGCCAGCAGTTCAAGCGGGAGGGCCGGGGAGACCCAGTACTTC.

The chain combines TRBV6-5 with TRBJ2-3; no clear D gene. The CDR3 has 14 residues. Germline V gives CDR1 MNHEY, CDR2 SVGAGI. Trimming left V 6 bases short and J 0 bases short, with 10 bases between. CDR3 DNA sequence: TGTGCCAGCAGCCTAAGTGAGAGCACAGATACGCAGTATTTT. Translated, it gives CASSLSESTDTQYF.

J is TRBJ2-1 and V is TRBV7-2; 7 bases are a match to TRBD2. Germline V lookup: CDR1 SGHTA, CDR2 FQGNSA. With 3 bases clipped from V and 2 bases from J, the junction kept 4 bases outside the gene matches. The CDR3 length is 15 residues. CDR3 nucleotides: TGTGCCAGCAGCTTCGGGCGGGAGCCCTACAATGAGCAGTTCTTC. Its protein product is CASSFGREPYNEQFF.

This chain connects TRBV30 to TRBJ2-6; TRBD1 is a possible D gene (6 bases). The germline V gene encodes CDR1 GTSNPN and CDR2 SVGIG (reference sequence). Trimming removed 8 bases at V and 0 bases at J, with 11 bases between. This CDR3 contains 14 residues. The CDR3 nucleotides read TGTGCCCTGACAGGACGCTCTGGGGCCAACGTCCTGACTTTC. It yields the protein CALTGRSGANVLTF. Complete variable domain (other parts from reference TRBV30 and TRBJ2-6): SQTIHQWPATLVQPVGSPLSLECTVEGTSNPNLYWYRQAAGRGLQLLFYSVGIGQISSEVPQNLSASRPQDRQFILSSKKLLLSDSGFYLCALTGRSGANVLTFGAGSRLTVL.

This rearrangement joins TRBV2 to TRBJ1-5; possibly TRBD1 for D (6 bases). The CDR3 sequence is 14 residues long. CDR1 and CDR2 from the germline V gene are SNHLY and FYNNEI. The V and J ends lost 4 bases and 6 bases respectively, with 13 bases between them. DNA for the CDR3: TGTGCCAGCAGTGTGTCAGGGGCCGTTCAGCCCCAGCATTTT. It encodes CASSVSGAVQPQHF.

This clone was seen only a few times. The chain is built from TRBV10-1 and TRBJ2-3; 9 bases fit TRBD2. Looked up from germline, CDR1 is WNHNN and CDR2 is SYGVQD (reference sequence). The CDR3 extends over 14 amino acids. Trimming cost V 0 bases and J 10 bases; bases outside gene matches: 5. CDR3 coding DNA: TGCGCCAGCAGTGAGTCGGTTAGCGGGAGAGCGCAGTATTTT. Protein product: CASSESVSGRAQYF.

The CDR3 nucleotides read TGTGCCAGCAGCTTGAAGGGGGCAAGCAATCAGCCCCAGCATTTT. This gives the protein CASSLKGASNQPQHF. The chain carries TRBV5-8 and TRBJ1-5; 7 bases match TRBD1. CDR1 SGHTS and CDR2 YDEGEE come from the germline V gene. This CDR3 region has 15 residues. V was pared by 1 base and J by 1 base, with 2 bases of the junction left unmatched.

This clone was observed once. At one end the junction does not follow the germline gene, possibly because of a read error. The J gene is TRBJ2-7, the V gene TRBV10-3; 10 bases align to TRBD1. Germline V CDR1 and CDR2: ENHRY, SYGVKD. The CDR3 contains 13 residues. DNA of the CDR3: TGTGCCTTCAGGCCTGGACAGGGGGGCGAGCAGTACTTC. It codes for CAFRPGQGGEQYF.

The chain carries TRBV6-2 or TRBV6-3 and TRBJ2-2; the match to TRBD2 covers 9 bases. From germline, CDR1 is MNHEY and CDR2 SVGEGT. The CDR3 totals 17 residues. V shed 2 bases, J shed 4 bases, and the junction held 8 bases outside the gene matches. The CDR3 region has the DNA TGTGCCAGCAGTTACAGTGGACTAGCGAGGGGCACCGGGGAGCTGTTTTTT. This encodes CASSYSGLARGTGELFF.

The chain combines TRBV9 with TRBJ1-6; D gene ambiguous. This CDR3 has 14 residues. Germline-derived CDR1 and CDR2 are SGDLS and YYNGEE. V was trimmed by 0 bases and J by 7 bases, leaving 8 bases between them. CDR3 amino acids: CASSVGGGNSPLHF. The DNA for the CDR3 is TGTGCCAGCAGCGTAGGGGGAGGGAATTCACCCCTCCACTTT. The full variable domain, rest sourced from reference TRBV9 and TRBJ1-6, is DSGVTQTPKHLITATGQRVTLRCSPRSGDLSVYWYQQSLDQGLQFLIQYYNGEERAKGNILERFSAQQFPDLHSELNLSSLELGDSALYFCASSVGGGNSPLHFGNGTRLTVT.

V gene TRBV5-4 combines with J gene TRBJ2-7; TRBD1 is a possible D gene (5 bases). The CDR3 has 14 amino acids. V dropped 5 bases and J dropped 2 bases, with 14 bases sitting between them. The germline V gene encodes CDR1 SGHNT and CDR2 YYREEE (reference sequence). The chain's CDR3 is CASSRNPGTYEQYF. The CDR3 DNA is TGTGCCAGCAGTCGGAACCCAGGGACCTACGAGCAGTACTTC.

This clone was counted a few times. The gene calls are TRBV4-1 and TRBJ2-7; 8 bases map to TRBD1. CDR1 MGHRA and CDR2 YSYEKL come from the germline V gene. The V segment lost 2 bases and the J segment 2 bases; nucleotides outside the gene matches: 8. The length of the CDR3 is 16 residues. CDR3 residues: CASSQPWKGQAYEQYF. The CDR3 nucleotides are TGCGCCAGCAGCCAACCCTGGAAGGGACAGGCCTACGAGCAGTACTTC.

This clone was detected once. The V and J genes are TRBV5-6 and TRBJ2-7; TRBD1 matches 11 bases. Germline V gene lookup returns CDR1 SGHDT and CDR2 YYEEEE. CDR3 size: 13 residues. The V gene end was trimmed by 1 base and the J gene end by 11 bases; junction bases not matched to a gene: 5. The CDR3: CASSLSGQGAEYF. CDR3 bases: TGTGCCAGCAGCTTGTCCGGACAGGGGGCAGAGTACTTC.

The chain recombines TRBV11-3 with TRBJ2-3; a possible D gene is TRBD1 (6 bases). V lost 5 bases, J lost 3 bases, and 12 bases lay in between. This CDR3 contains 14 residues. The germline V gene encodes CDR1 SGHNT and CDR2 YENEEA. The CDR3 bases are TGTGCCAGCAGCCCGGACAGCCCTACAGATACGCAGTATTTT. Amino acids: CASSPDSPTDTQYF. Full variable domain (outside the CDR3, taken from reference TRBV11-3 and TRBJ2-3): EAGVVQSPRYKIIEKKQPVAFWCNPISGHNTLYWYLQNLGQGPELLIRYENEEAVDDSQLPKDRFSAERLKGVDSTLKIQPAELGDSAVYLCASSPDSPTDTQYFGPGTRLTVL.

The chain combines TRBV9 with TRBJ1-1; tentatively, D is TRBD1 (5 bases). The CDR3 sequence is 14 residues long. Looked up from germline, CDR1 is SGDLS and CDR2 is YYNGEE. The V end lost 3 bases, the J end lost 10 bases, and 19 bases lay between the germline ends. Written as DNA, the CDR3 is TGTGCCAGCAGCGCGGGGACTCCAACGGGGGTAGCTTTCTTT. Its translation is CASSAGTPTGVAFF.

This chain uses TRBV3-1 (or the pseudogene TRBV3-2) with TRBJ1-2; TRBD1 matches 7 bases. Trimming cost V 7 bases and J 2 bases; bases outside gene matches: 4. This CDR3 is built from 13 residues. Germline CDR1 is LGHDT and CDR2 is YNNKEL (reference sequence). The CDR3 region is CASNLGQNYGYTF. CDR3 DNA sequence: TGTGCCAGCAACCTGGGACAGAACTATGGCTACACCTTC.

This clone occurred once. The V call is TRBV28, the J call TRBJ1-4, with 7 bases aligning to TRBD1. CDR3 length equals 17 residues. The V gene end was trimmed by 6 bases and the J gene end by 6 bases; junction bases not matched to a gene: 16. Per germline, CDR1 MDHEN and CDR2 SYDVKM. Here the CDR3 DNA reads TGTGCCAGCAGCCGGTCATGGGAGGCGCAGGGGGATGAAAAACTGTTTTTT. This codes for CASSRSWEAQGDEKLFF.

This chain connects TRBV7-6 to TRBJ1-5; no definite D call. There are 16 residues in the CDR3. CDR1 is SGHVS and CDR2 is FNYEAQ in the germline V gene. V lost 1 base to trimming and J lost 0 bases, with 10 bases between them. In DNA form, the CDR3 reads TGTGCCAGCAGCTTAGGAGGAGGCTATAGCAATCAGCCCCAGCATTTT. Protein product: CASSLGGGYSNQPQHF.

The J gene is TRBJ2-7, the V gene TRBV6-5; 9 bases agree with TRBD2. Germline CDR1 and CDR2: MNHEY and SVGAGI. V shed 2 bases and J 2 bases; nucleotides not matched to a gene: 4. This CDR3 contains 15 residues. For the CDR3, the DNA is TGTGCCAGCAGTTACGCGGGACTAGCTACCTACGAGCAGTACTTC. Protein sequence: CASSYAGLATYEQYF.

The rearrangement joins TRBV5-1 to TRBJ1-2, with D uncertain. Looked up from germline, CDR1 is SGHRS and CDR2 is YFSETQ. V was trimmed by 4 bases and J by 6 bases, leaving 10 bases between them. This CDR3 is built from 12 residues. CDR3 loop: CASSPDSDGYTF. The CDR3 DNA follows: TGCGCCAGCAGCCCAGACTCGGATGGCTACACCTTC.

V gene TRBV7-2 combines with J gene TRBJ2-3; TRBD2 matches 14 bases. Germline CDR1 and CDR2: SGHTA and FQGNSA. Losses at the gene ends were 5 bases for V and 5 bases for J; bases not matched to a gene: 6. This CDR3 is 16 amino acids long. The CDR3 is CASSQGLAGVEDTQYF. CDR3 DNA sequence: TGTGCCAGCAGCCAGGGACTAGCGGGAGTCGAAGATACGCAGTATTTT.

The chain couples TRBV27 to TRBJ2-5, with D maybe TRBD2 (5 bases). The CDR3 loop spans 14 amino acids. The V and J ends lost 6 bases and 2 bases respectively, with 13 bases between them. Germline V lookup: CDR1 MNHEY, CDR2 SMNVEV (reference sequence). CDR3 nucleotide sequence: TGTGCCAGCAGCCGTACACCGGGACAAGAGACCCAGTACTTC. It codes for CASSRTPGQETQYF.